The source of this T cell receptor beta chain is a study of OX40 agonist ivuxolimab in advanced cancers. Describing the broader study: The costimulatory receptor OX40 (CD134) was targeted by ivuxolimab, a fully human IgG2 agonistic monoclonal antibody. In the dose-escalation cohort, 70% to 85% of patients were male, and the mean age was roughly 60 years with a range of about 20 to 90. Intravenous ivuxolimab was administered to patients every 2 weeks at six dose levels: 0.01, 0.1, 0.3, 1.5, 3 and 10 mg/kg. Patients were allowed to have had prior anti-PD-1, anti-PD-L1 or anti-CTLA-4 therapy, and 40% of the dose-escalation patients had been treated with checkpoint inhibitors. The monotherapy dose-escalation portion (N of about 50 patients) of the phase I ivuxolimab trial is reported in the paper. Among the roughly 50 dose-escalation patients, around 19 had hepatocellular carcinoma, roughly 15 melanoma, 9 renal cell carcinoma and 9 head and neck cancer. The point of sequencing TCRbeta in the periphery was to test whether ivuxolimab changed TCR sequence diversity and drove clonal T-cell expansion. Three dose-escalation patients achieved partial responses, one with hepatocellular carcinoma and two with cutaneous melanoma. General conclusions and limits of the study: At doses from 0.1 to 3.0 mg/kg, clonal expansion was seen in both CD4+ and CD8+ blood T cells between baseline and week 6. Which antigens the clonally expanded peripheral T cells were specific for was not determined. In the 0.1-3.0 mg/kg groups, partial responders were among the patients with the lowest normalized peripheral clonal expansion, particularly in CD8+ T cells. Low levels of normalized T-cell clonal expansion were also shown by some nonresponding patients. After ivuxolimab, CD8+ T cells had more expanded clones than CD4+ T cells on average.

This clone showed up just once. Its antigen is unknown. No much larger clonotype is one base removed from it; base qualities were not supplied. V is reduced by 0 bases and J by 5 bases, leaving a spacing of 8 bases between them. From a lookup of the germline V gene, CDR1 and CDR2 are LGHNA and YNFKEQ. From cysteine to phenylalanine, the CDR3 is 15 amino acids long. Just CDR3 DNA is preserved here, 45 bases in frame from base 1. Genomic DNA was extracted from sorted cells for sequencing of the TCRbeta CDR3 region. The immunoSEQ Assay was used to sequence the TCRbeta CDR3 regions. The table comes from immuneACCESS by way of TCRdb, which keeps in-frame sequences with V and J called. Part of the clones is missing from these tables; in studies checked, under half for an unresolved V gene and the rest for unknown reasons. This sample comprises around 69,000 clones, 80% to 90% of them detected only once. The top ten clonotypes cover about 6.3% of the sample.

The trial excluded patients who had a history of autoimmune disease or who were on systemic immunosuppression. In every dose cohort, peripheral blood was drawn for TCR sequencing at baseline, cycle 4 day 1, and cycle 7 day 1. Samples were obtained from an open-label, multicenter, first-in-human phase I dose-escalation trial of ivuxolimab. The trial enrolled adults with locally advanced or metastatic head and neck squamous cell, hepatocellular, melanoma or renal cell carcinoma. Before TCR sequencing, CD4+ T cells and CD8+ T cells from peripheral blood were sorted into separate populations. The sequence derives from an adult with an advanced solid tumor such as melanoma, head and neck, liver or kidney cancer. The rearranged chain carries TRBV4-2 and TRBJ1-6; no confident D gene assignment can be made. Here the sequenced sample was CD4+ or CD8+ T cells sorted from blood, taken in a trial of the OX40 agonist ivuxolimab. The CDR3 amino acid sequence is: CASSQEAQDNSPLHF. The sequenced DNA: TGTGCCAGCAGCCAAGAAGCCCAGGATAATTCACCCCTCCACTTT.